This T cell receptor (beta chain) comes out of a study of cytomegalovirus exposure and HLA in healthy donors. Researchers ran the PCR with 60 Vbeta and 13 Jbeta primers. Data came from immunoSEQ multiplex PCR; TCRdb stores just in-frame clones and leaves some out. The listing contains under 95,000 clones. The origin of this receptor is a man aged 45-60 years in good health and CMV-seronegative. The sequenced sample consisted of PBMCs.

The CDR3 nucleotides read TGTGCCAGCACCTTGACTGCAACTAATGAAAAACTGTTTTTT. Translated: CASTLTATNEKLFF. The rearrangement uses TRBV6-6 and TRBJ1-4; D gene ambiguous. V was clipped by 7 bases and J by 0 bases, with 9 bases between them. Germline V gene data show CDR1 as MNHNY and CDR2 as SVGAGI (reference sequence). The CDR3 has 14 residues.